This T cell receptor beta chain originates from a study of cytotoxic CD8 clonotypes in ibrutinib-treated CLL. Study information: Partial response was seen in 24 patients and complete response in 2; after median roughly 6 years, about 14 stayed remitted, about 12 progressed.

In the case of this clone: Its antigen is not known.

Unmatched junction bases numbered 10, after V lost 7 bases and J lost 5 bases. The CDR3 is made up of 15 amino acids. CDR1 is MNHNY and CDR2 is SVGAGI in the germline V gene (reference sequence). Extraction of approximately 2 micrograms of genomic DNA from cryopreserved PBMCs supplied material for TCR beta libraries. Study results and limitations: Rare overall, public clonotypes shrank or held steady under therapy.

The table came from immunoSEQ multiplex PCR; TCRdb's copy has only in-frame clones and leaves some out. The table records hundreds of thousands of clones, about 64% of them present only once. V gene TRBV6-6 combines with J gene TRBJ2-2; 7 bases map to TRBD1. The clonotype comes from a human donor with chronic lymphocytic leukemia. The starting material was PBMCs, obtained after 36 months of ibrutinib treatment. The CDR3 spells CASTKTGSPTGELFF. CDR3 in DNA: TGTGCCAGCACCAAGACAGGGAGTCCGACCGGGGAGCTGTTTTTT.